These T cell receptor beta chains were read from a single sample in a study of regulatory T cells in long-lasting Graves disease. TCRdb used MiXCR to reprocess the multiplex PCR reads, holding one entry per CDR3 protein. The repertoire has fewer than 550,000 distinct CDR3 sequences, 16% of them found once; the top ten carry 20% to 25%. This sample was shared with a second study, whose subject was T cells in Graves' hyperthyroidism and ophthalmopathy.

This specimen consisted of peripheral blood mononuclear cells (PBMCs), obtained at new diagnosis, from a patient treated with antithyroid drugs. These receptors came from a woman between 18 and 30 years old with Graves disease. CDR3s include the opening cysteine and the closing phenylalanine or tryptophan.

TRBV18	TRBJ2-5	CASSPIRGKETQYF
TRBV12-3/TRBV12-4	TRBJ2-7	CASSFVQGLYEQYF
TRBV12-3/TRBV12-4	TRBJ2-5	CASSFRQDQPKYF
TRBV27	TRBJ2-1	CASTSPGLAGVNEQFF
TRBV7-2	TRBJ2-3	CASSFRAAGGPFGTDTQYF
TRBV6-1	TRBJ2-1	CASKKNLAGAYNEQFF
TRBV6-2/TRBV6-3	TRBJ2-1	CASRPIAGGSYLYNEQFF
TRBV7-9	TRBJ2-1	CASTLLAGGLGEQFF
TRBV7-3	TRBJ2-3	CASSLVLAGTDTQYF
TRBV11-2	TRBJ2-4	CASSLSRLARNIQYF
TRBV4-3	TRBJ2-5	CASSQDDSQETQYF
TRBV29-1	TRBJ2-1	CSAPTDRYNEQFF
TRBV6-1	TRBJ2-5	CASTGTGIQETQYF
TRBV11-2	TRBJ2-5	CASSSYPAGTEETQYF
TRBV3-1	TRBJ2-3	CASSPPHGLAGDDTQYF
TRBV10-2	TRBJ2-2	CASSETLLAGGLRELFF
TRBV11-2	TRBJ2-5	CASSPGLADLKTQYF
TRBV2	TRBJ2-1	CATRVVAGIINEQFF
TRBV12-3/TRBV12-4	TRBJ2-7	CASSGKGQGKSYEQYF
TRBV20-1	TRBJ1-2	CSAGDRDIYGYTF
TRBV12-3/TRBV12-4	TRBJ2-2	CASRHAGGVTGELFF
TRBV29-1	TRBJ2-7	CSVEWTGVHEQYF
TRBV20-1	TRBJ1-5	CSAILRVSNQPQHF
TRBV19	TRBJ2-2	CASSIAQFKNTGELFF
TRBV2	TRBJ2-7	CASSDLALTYEQYF
TRBV15	TRBJ2-7	CATSGTFGLREDEQYF
TRBV3-1	TRBJ1-1	CASSRDRGVEAFF
TRBV7-2	TRBJ2-7	CASTLRASGIPSSYEQYF
TRBV7-6	TRBJ1-1	CASSSDREEAFF
TRBV28	TRBJ2-1	CASSFPQGKENEQFF
TRBV28	TRBJ2-7	CASSLRLTGFEQYF
TRBV7-9	TRBJ1-2	CASSSLQGAEFYGYTF
TRBV6-1	TRBJ2-2	CASSLEPTGELFF
TRBV6-9	TRBJ2-2	CASSWGAPTGELFF
TRBV3-1	TRBJ2-7	CASSTLAGNHEQYF
TRBV15	TRBJ2-1	CATSSGRGSYNEQFF
TRBV30	TRBJ2-1	CAWSVGHTYNEQFF
TRBV27	TRBJ1-6	CASSSVAAYNSPLHF
TRBV20-1	TRBJ2-1	CSARDYSTTSGSNEQFF
TRBV27	TRBJ2-1	CASSPDSYNEQFF
TRBV20-1	TRBJ2-7	CSASLIGGRANYEQYF
TRBV13	TRBJ2-7	CASSSENDRGPYEQYF
TRBV27	TRBJ2-1	CATALYNEQFF
TRBV18	.	CASSPERRDTKETQYF